Each of the 27 T cell receptor beta chains below was sequenced from the same sample in a study of blood T cell repertoires in COVID-19. Libraries were prepared by immunoSEQ multiplex PCR; TCRdb keeps only in-frame clonotypes and omits some of them. The table shows tens of thousands of clones, with about 81% occurring only once. The sequencing input was peripheral blood. All receptors come from an elderly man with acute or convalescent COVID-19.

This chain links TRBV19 with TRBJ1-2; 10 nucleotides line up with TRBD1. Germline CDR1 reads LNHDA; CDR2 reads SQIVND (reference sequence). The CDR3 is 16 amino acids. Losses at the gene ends were 3 bases for V and 5 bases for J; bases not matched to a gene: 9. As DNA, the CDR3 is TGTGCCAGTAGTATCGCCGGACAGGGGGATTCGTATGGCTACACCTTC. Translating it yields CASSIAGQGDSYGYTF. The full variable domain, rest sourced from reference TRBV19 and TRBJ1-2, is DGGITQSPKYLFRKEGQNVTLSCEQNLNHDAMYWYRQDPGQGLRLIYYSQIVNDFQKGDIAEGYSVSREKKESFPLTVTSAQKNPTAFYLCASSIAGQGDSYGYTFGSGTRLTVV.

This clone was observed a handful of times. The V gene is TRBV19, the J gene TRBJ2-2, with D hard to call. V shed 1 base and J shed 7 bases, with 7 bases lying between them. Germline lookup yields CDR1 LNHDA and CDR2 SQIVND (reference sequence). The CDR3 has 13 residues. Here the CDR3 reads CASSIGAHGELFF. The CDR3 DNA reads TGTGCCAGTAGTATAGGGGCCCACGGGGAGCTGTTTTTT.

The chain is built from TRBV9 and TRBJ2-7, with 8 bases that match TRBD1. Germline V gene sequence: CDR1 SGDLS, CDR2 YYNGEE. Trimming took 0 bases from V and 1 from J; bases not matched to a gene: 6. The CDR3 loop spans 16 amino acids. CDR3 sequence (DNA): TGTGCCAGCAGCGTAGGTCCCCAGGGGGCATCCTACGAGCAGTACTTC. This translates into CASSVGPQGASYEQYF.

The V call is TRBV9, the J call TRBJ2-1, with D tentatively TRBD1 (6 bases). Per germline, CDR1 SGDLS and CDR2 YYNGEE. The V and J ends lost 4 bases and 5 bases respectively, with 13 bases between them. This CDR3 region has 14 residues. This CDR3 is CASSLRQDNNEQFF. The DNA for the CDR3 is TGTGCCAGCAGCCTCCGACAGGACAACAATGAGCAGTTCTTC. Together with reference TRBV9 and TRBJ2-1, the CDR3 gives the full variable domain: DSGVTQTPKHLITATGQRVTLRCSPRSGDLSVYWYQQSLDQGLQFLIQYYNGEERAKGNILERFSAQQFPDLHSELNLSSLELGDSALYFCASSLRQDNNEQFFGPGTRLTVL.

The chain combines TRBV9 with TRBJ1-6, with a tentative D call TRBD1 (5 bases). The CDR3 is 16 residues long. Trimming took off 4 bases at V and 1 base at J, with 12 bases between the two ends. The germline gives CDR1 SGDLS, CDR2 YYNGEE. The chain's CDR3 is CASSPGGGSYNSPLHF. The CDR3 DNA sequence: TGTGCCAGCAGCCCCGGGGGAGGGTCCTATAATTCACCCCTCCACTTT. The whole variable domain, filled in from reference TRBV9 and TRBJ1-6, reads DSGVTQTPKHLITATGQRVTLRCSPRSGDLSVYWYQQSLDQGLQFLIQYYNGEERAKGNILERFSAQQFPDLHSELNLSSLELGDSALYFCASSPGGGSYNSPLHFGNGTRLTVT.

This clone is medium-sized (0.01 to 0.1%) within its sample. V usage is TRBV30 and J usage is TRBJ1-1, with D hard to call. CDR3 length: 14 residues. Germline CDR1 and CDR2: GTSNPN and SVGIG (reference sequence). V was pared by 0 bases and J by 4 bases, with 12 bases between. CDR3 bases: TGTGCCTGGAGTGTATCCCCCCGAGCCACTGAAGCTTTCTTT. It specifies CAWSVSPRATEAFF.

This chain joins TRBV27 and TRBJ2-1; the D is unclear. The germline gives CDR1 MNHEY, CDR2 SMNVEV (reference sequence). This CDR3 is 14 amino acids long. Deletions cut 0 bases from V and 7 bases from J, with 10 bases between. The CDR3 protein is CASSLSERMNEQFF. The CDR3 region has the DNA TGTGCCAGCAGTTTATCGGAGAGGATGAATGAGCAGTTCTTC.

This sequence joins TRBV27 and TRBJ2-1, with a possible D match to TRBD2 (7 bases). The CDR3 is 15 residues long. Trimming removed 6 bases from V and 0 bases from J, with 12 bases in between. Germline V CDR1 and CDR2: MNHEY, SMNVEV (reference sequence). The CDR3 sequence: CASRGGHGSYNEQFF. The CDR3 nucleotides are TGTGCCAGCAGGGGGGGGCATGGCTCCTACAATGAGCAGTTCTTC.

The rearrangement links TRBV6-5 to TRBJ1-2, with D perhaps TRBD1 (6 bases). V dropped 7 bases and J dropped 4 bases, with 10 bases sitting between them. This CDR3 region has 12 residues. The V gene's germline CDR1 is MNHEY and CDR2 SVGAGI. The CDR3 DNA sequence: TGTGCCAGCATCGACAGGATCTATGGCTACACCTTC. Protein: CASIDRIYGYTF.

The gene calls are TRBV4-2 and TRBJ1-1, with D tentatively TRBD1 (6 bases). The length of the CDR3 is 19 residues. Per the germline V gene, CDR1 is LGHNA and CDR2 is YNFKEQ. Trimming pared 1 base from V and 0 bases from J, leaving 21 bases between. The CDR3 loop is CASSQVRQGPGSMNTEAFF. CDR3 nucleotides: TGTGCCAGCAGCCAAGTTCGGCAGGGGCCGGGATCTATGAACACTGAAGCTTTCTTT.

This clone was seen just once. V usage is TRBV5-1 and J usage is TRBJ2-5; 11 bases are a match to TRBD2. CDR1 and CDR2 from the germline V gene are SGHRS and YFSETQ. Trimming took 1 base from V and 4 from J; bases not matched to a gene: 3. This CDR3 spans 15 amino acids. The CDR3 sequence: CASSLTSGGRETQYF. CDR3 in DNA: TGCGCCAGCAGCTTGACTAGCGGGGGTAGAGAGACCCAGTACTTC.

This chain connects TRBV11-2 to TRBJ1-1; D might be TRBD1 (5 bases). The CDR3 extends over 16 amino acids. V lost 5 bases and J lost 2, with 18 bases in between. CDR1 is SGHAT, CDR2 FQNNGV, per germline. The CDR3 here is CASSPRLGPFNTEAFF. The CDR3 DNA is TGTGCCAGCAGCCCCCGGCTGGGGCCCTTTAACACTGAAGCTTTCTTT.

The chain's CDR3 is CASSLAPPGSGQETQYF. Here the CDR3 DNA reads TGTGCCAGCAGCTTAGCGCCCCCGGGGAGTGGCCAAGAGACCCAGTACTTC. The chain has TRBV7-7 and TRBJ2-5, with a tentative D call TRBD2 (5 bases). Between the trimmed V and J ends, which lost 0 bases and 1 base, there was a span of 15 bases. This CDR3 has 17 amino acids. Germline V gives CDR1 SSHAT, CDR2 FNYEAQ (reference sequence).

The rearrangement joins TRBV15 to TRBJ1-1, with D perhaps TRBD1 (5 bases). CDR1 is LNHNV and CDR2 is YYDKDF in the germline V gene (reference sequence). The CDR3 consists of 17 residues. V was pared by 0 bases and J by 1 base, with 15 bases between. The CDR3 coding sequence is TGTGCCACCAGCAGAGATGGGGCGCAAAGATGGAACACTGAAGCTTTCTTT. As protein: CATSRDGAQRWNTEAFF.

V is TRBV20-1 and J is TRBJ2-3; TRBD1 aligns across 9 bases. The germline CDR1 and CDR2 sequences are DFQATT and SNEGSKA (reference sequence). CDR3 size: 16 residues. The J segment lost 4 bases and the V segment lost 6 bases, leaving 14 bases of the junction unmatched. This CDR3 reads CSASLPGQGGPDTQYF. Here the CDR3 DNA reads TGCAGTGCCAGTCTACCGGGACAGGGTGGCCCAGATACGCAGTATTTT.

V gene TRBV6-2 or TRBV6-3 combines with J gene TRBJ2-6; TRBD2 might be the D (6 bases). CDR1 and CDR2 from the germline V gene are MNHEY and SVGEGT. Deletions cut 5 bases from V and 2 bases from J, with 10 bases between. The CDR3 is 15 amino acids. For the CDR3, the DNA is TGTGCCAGCAGTGGGACTCCTGCTGGGGCCAACGTCCTGACTTTC. It yields the protein CASSGTPAGANVLTF.

The chain has TRBV12-5 and TRBJ2-5; D is perhaps TRBD1 (6 bases). Germline values: CDR1 LGHNT, CDR2 FRNRAP. CDR3 length: 14 residues. The V gene lost 1 base and the J gene lost 7 bases, with 13 bases spanning the gap. CDR3 amino acids: CASGLGDTPGTQYF. CDR3 nucleotide sequence: TGTGCTAGTGGTTTGGGGGACACGCCGGGGACCCAGTACTTC.

A few counts support this clone. This CDR3 is CASSRGTGPFNYGYTF. CDR3 in DNA: TGTGCCAGCAGCAGGGGGACAGGGCCGTTTAACTATGGCTACACCTTC. J is TRBJ1-2 and V is TRBV7-9, with 9 bases that match TRBD1. CDR1 is SEHNR, CDR2 FQNEAQ, per germline (reference sequence). There are 16 residues in the CDR3. Trimming cost V 5 bases and J 1 base; bases outside gene matches: 8.

The CDR3 here is CASSHQTGLAYNEQFF. CDR3 DNA sequence: TGTGCCAGCAGCCACCAAACGGGACTAGCCTACAATGAGCAGTTCTTC. The rearrangement uses TRBV4-2 and TRBJ2-1, with 8 bases fitting TRBD2. Germline CDR1 is LGHNA and CDR2 is YNFKEQ. The CDR3 is 16 residues long. With V trimmed by 3 bases and J by 2 bases, 6 bases remained unmatched.

The CDR3 here is CASRGRTSYTPLHF. Here the CDR3 DNA reads TGTGCCAGCAGAGGCCGGACATCCTATACACCCCTCCACTTT. The chain is built from TRBV6-5 and TRBJ1-6; a weak D match, TRBD1 (5 bases). Germline V CDR1 and CDR2: MNHEY, SVGAGI. Trimming shortened V by 6 bases and J by 11 bases, and 17 bases separated the two germline ends. The CDR3 loop spans 14 amino acids.

This chain joins TRBV5-6 and TRBJ1-2, with 8 bases that match TRBD1. Germline lookup yields CDR1 SGHDT and CDR2 YYEEEE. With 0 bases clipped from V and 8 bases from J, the junction kept 6 bases outside the gene matches. CDR3 length: 14 residues. CDR3 DNA: TGTGCCAGCAGCTTGGGACAGGGGAAGTTGGGCTACACCTTC. This sequence encodes CASSLGQGKLGYTF.

This chain joins TRBV3-1 (or the pseudogene TRBV3-2) and TRBJ2-5; 9 bases agree with TRBD2. CDR1 and CDR2 (germline): LGHDT, YNNKEL (reference sequence). V shed 3 bases and J 3 bases; nucleotides not matched to a gene: 5. The CDR3 has 15 residues. CDR3 sequence (DNA): TGTGCCAGCAGCCAGCGCGGGGGGGCGGAAGAGACCCAGTACTTC. Amino acid sequence: CASSQRGGAEETQYF.

The chain couples TRBV30 to TRBJ1-4; D is possibly TRBD1 (6 bases). The CDR3 loop spans 14 amino acids. Trimming removed 0 bases from V and 4 bases from J, with 9 bases in between. Germline CDR1 is GTSNPN and CDR2 is SVGIG (reference sequence). The CDR3 reads CAWSVPGVNEKLFF. CDR3 nucleotide sequence: TGTGCCTGGAGTGTACCAGGGGTTAATGAAAAACTGTTTTTT.

The V gene is TRBV9, the J gene TRBJ2-3; 7 bases line up with TRBD2. The V gene end was trimmed by 0 bases and the J gene end by 6 bases; junction bases not matched to a gene: 4. Germline V gives CDR1 SGDLS, CDR2 YYNGEE. The CDR3 is 14 amino acids. The CDR3 DNA is TGTGCCAGCAGCGTAGGAGCGGGGCGGGATACGCAGTATTTT. It is translated as CASSVGAGRDTQYF.

The chain carries TRBV2 and TRBJ2-3; maybe TRBD2 (6 bases). This CDR3 is built from 12 residues. Germline V gene lookup returns CDR1 SNHLY and CDR2 FYNNEI. V lost 6 bases and J lost 4, with 8 bases in between. CDR3 sequence: CASRGEADTQYF. The DNA of the CDR3 is TGTGCCAGCAGGGGGGAGGCAGATACGCAGTATTTT.

The J gene is TRBJ1-6, the V gene TRBV9, with D possibly matching TRBD1 (5 bases). This CDR3 region has 19 residues. Looked up from germline, CDR1 is SGDLS and CDR2 is YYNGEE. V lost 3 bases to trimming and J lost 8 bases, with 27 bases between them. The CDR3 reads CASSALARPGGGGDSPLHF. In DNA, the CDR3 is TGTGCCAGCAGCGCACTCGCTCGCCCTGGGGGGGGAGGGGATTCACCCCTCCACTTT.

The CDR3 DNA sequence: TGCGCCAGCAGCTTGGGGGACAGATATGGCTACACCTTC. Its protein is CASSLGDRYGYTF. V is TRBV5-1 and J is TRBJ1-2; 7 nucleotides align to TRBD1. V gave up 0 bases and J gave up 5 bases; unmatched junction bases: 1. This CDR3 is 13 amino acids long. Per the germline V gene, CDR1 is SGHRS and CDR2 is YFSETQ.